The 10 T cell receptor beta chains below were found in one sample sequenced in a study of blood T cell repertoires in COVID-19. Sequencing used immunoSEQ multiplex PCR; TCRdb keeps in-frame clones, though not all of them. The sample holds 200,000 to 250,000 clones, about 88% seen once. The sequenced sample was PBMCs or T cells enriched from blood (not recorded which). These receptors originate from a woman aged 50 to 65 who had recovered from COVID-19.

This clone was observed once. This chain links TRBV5-1 with TRBJ2-7, with 11 bases fitting TRBD1. With V trimmed by 4 bases and J by 3 bases, 3 bases remained unmatched. The CDR3 extends over 14 amino acids. Germline V gives CDR1 SGHRS, CDR2 YFSETQ. CDR3 in DNA: TGCGCCAGCAGCCCCGGGACAGGGGGCTACGAGCAGTACTTC. Amino acids: CASSPGTGGYEQYF.

The V gene is TRBV5-5, the J gene TRBJ2-7, with D unclear. Trimming shortened V by 0 bases and J by 6 bases, and 4 bases separated the two germline ends. The CDR3 has 11 amino acids. The germline V gene has CDR1 SGHKS and CDR2 YYEKEE (reference sequence). The CDR3 nucleotides read TGTGCCAGCAGCTTGGAGCCCGAGCAGTACTTC. This gives the protein CASSLEPEQYF.

The chain combines TRBV7-9 with TRBJ2-7; TRBD1 aligns across 7 bases. V gave up 4 bases and J gave up 2 bases; unmatched junction bases: 5. CDR3 size: 14 residues. The germline gives CDR1 SEHNR, CDR2 FQNEAQ (reference sequence). CDR3 coding DNA: TGTGCCAGCAGCTCGACCGGGACAGCCTACGAGCAGTACTTC. This gives the protein CASSSTGTAYEQYF.

The V and J genes are TRBV18 and TRBJ2-2; no clear D. Per the germline V gene, CDR1 is KGHSH and CDR2 is LQKENI. The CDR3 loop spans 14 amino acids. Deletions cut 2 bases from V and 4 bases from J, with 8 bases between. The CDR3 spells CASSPNFRTGELFF. In DNA form, the CDR3 reads TGTGCCAGCTCACCAAATTTTCGCACCGGGGAGCTGTTTTTT.

This rearrangement joins TRBV29-1 to TRBJ2-5; D may be TRBD2 (5 bases). The CDR3 is 15 amino acids. Trimming left V 0 bases short and J 0 bases short, with 11 bases between. Germline CDR1 reads SQVTM; CDR2 reads ANQGSEA. The CDR3 sequence is CSVEEAERYQETQYF. Written as DNA, the CDR3 is TGCAGCGTTGAAGAAGCGGAGAGGTACCAAGAGACCCAGTACTTC.

The chain is built from TRBV29-1 and TRBJ1-4; perhaps TRBD1 as D (5 bases). V lost 6 bases and J lost 6, with 14 bases in between. Germline V lookup: CDR1 SQVTM, CDR2 ANQGSEA. There are 13 residues in the CDR3. The CDR3 spells CSVDGGEDEKLFF. The CDR3 coding sequence is TGCAGCGTGGACGGAGGGGAAGATGAAAAACTGTTTTTT.

The rearrangement uses TRBV11-2 and TRBJ2-7, with 8 bases fitting TRBD2. V trimming: 1 base; J trimming: 2 bases; junction bases outside the gene matches: 4. The CDR3 length is 15 residues. Germline V gene sequence: CDR1 SGHAT, CDR2 FQNNGV. CDR3 nucleotide sequence: TGTGCCAGCAGCTTAGTTTGGACTAGCCCCTACGAGCAGTACTTC. This translates into CASSLVWTSPYEQYF.

V usage is TRBV7-9 and J usage is TRBJ1-2; D ambiguous. Looked up from germline, CDR1 is SEHNR and CDR2 is FQNEAQ (reference sequence). This CDR3 has 15 amino acids. Trimming took 5 bases from V and 4 from J, leaving 17 bases between them. As DNA, the CDR3 is TGTGCCAGCAGCAGCGTGGGTGGTCGACGCTATGGCTACACCTTC. Amino acid sequence: CASSSVGGRRYGYTF. Using reference TRBV7-9 and TRBJ1-2 for the parts outside the CDR3, the full variable domain is DTGVSQNPRHKITKRGQNVTFRCDPISEHNRLYWYRQTLGQGPEFLTYFQNEAQLEKSRLLSDRFSAERPKGSFSTLEIQRTEQGDSAMYLCASSSVGGRRYGYTFGSGTRLTVV.

The V and J genes are TRBV5-1 and TRBJ2-3, with 10 nucleotides matching TRBD2. Trimming cost V 5 bases and J 4 bases; bases outside gene matches: 4. Germline CDR1 reads SGHRS; CDR2 reads YFSETQ. This CDR3 comprises 14 residues. CDR3 loop: CASSGGLAPDTQYF. CDR3 nucleotide sequence: TGCGCCAGCAGTGGGGGACTAGCGCCAGATACGCAGTATTTT.

The rearrangement uses TRBV5-4 and TRBJ2-7; possibly TRBD1 for D (7 bases). Germline V gene data show CDR1 as SGHNT and CDR2 as YYREEE (reference sequence). V lost 4 bases and J 0 bases, leaving 14 bases between the germline ends. The CDR3 is 15 amino acids. The CDR3 spells CASSQGGGASYEQYF. The DNA of the CDR3 is TGTGCCAGCAGCCAAGGAGGGGGCGCCTCCTACGAGCAGTACTTC.